Given below is one TCR beta chain in context. This specimen comes from a study of blood T cell repertoires in COVID-19. Trimming cost V 0 bases and J 8 bases, with 17 bases left between them. Germline loops: CDR1 SGHRS, CDR2 YFSETQ. The length of the CDR3 is 15 residues. Sequencing used immunoSEQ multiplex PCR; TCRdb keeps in-frame clones, though not all of them. The data contain about 67,000 clones, around 90% of them singletons. V is TRBV5-1 and J is TRBJ1-2, with D tentatively TRBD1 (5 bases). The sequencing sample was made of peripheral blood. The receptor comes from a woman aged 80 or over with acute or convalescent COVID-19. The CDR3 DNA sequence: TGCGCCAGCAGCTTGGCCGCGACAGCCCTCTTCGGCTACACCTTC. This translates into CASSLAATALFGYTF.